The next 20 T cell receptor beta chains were all read from a single sample in a study of regulatory T cells in long-lasting Graves disease. Construction of the TCR beta libraries employed iRepertoire HTBI primers in conjunction with Arm-PCR of CDR3 regions. TCRdb called the multiplex PCR reads again in MiXCR, with one record for every CDR3 protein. The sample records hundreds of thousands of distinct CDR3 sequences, roughly a fifth being singletons. The time point is: persistent/refractory GD, antithyroid drugs over 5 years with positive TRAb. Researchers made the TCR library from RNA that was extracted from PBMCs. Sequencing used peripheral blood mononuclear cells (PBMCs), obtained when the disease was refractory, from a patient treated with antithyroid drugs. The receptors were gathered from a female donor with Graves disease.

Many counts were recorded for this clonotype. This chain joins TRBV6-1 and TRBJ1-4; 9 bases fit TRBD1. The ends lost 6 bases at V and 2 bases at J; junction bases unmatched: 10. The CDR3 is made up of 17 amino acids. Germline V CDR1 and CDR2: MNHNS, SASEGT. The DNA of the CDR3 is TGTGCCAGCAGGGGGGACAGGGAATTCGACACTAATGAAAAACTGTTTTTT. Its protein product is CASRGDREFDTNEKLFF.

There are a few counts of this clonotype. The rearrangement links TRBV11-2 to TRBJ2-3; D remains ambiguous. The germline CDR1 and CDR2 sequences are SGHAT and FQNNGV. V dropped 7 bases and J dropped 3 bases, with 14 bases sitting between them. The CDR3 totals 14 residues. CDR3 nucleotide sequence: TGTGCCAGCACCTCATCGGTCGTGACAGATACGCAGTATTTT. Translating gives CASTSSVVTDTQYF.

This chain joins TRBV4-3 and TRBJ1-2, with 10 bases that match TRBD1. V lost 0 bases and J lost 7; bases outside the gene matches: 5. This CDR3 is built from 15 residues. From germline, CDR1 is LGHNA and CDR2 YSLEER. In DNA, the CDR3 is TGCGCCAGCAGCCAAGATGGGACAGGGGACTTTGGCTACACCTTC. Its protein is CASSQDGTGDFGYTF.

This clonotype was observed at least ten times. The rearrangement links TRBV20-1 to TRBJ2-5, with 15 bases that match TRBD2. This CDR3 region has 15 residues. J was trimmed by 1 base and V by 5 bases; bases with no gene match: 2. Per germline, CDR1 DFQATT and CDR2 SNEGSKA (reference sequence). Here the CDR3 reads CSAGTSGRSQETQYF. The CDR3 bases are TGCAGTGCTGGGACTAGCGGGAGGTCCCAAGAGACCCAGTACTTC.

Turning to this clonotype: It may be a read error: a sequence one base away is much more abundant. This chain links TRBV5-1 with TRBJ1-5, with D unresolved. Germline values: CDR1 SGHRS, CDR2 YFSETQ. The CDR3 runs 14 residues. V was clipped by 6 bases and J by 1 base, with 11 bases between them. CDR3 amino acids: CASIEQLSNQPQHF. CDR3 nucleotides: TGCGCCAGCATCGAACAGTTAAGCAATCAGCCCCAGCATTTT.

In this sample, this clonotype turned up a few times. The rearrangement links TRBV29-1 to TRBJ2-4; 9 bases align to TRBD2. Germline V lookup: CDR1 SQVTM, CDR2 ANQGSEA. The CDR3 length is 15 residues. J lost 5 bases, V lost 1 base, and 6 bases had no gene match. In DNA, the CDR3 is TGCAGCGTTGAAGGGGTGGAGCGGGGGGAAAACATTCAGTACTTC. Its protein product is CSVEGVERGENIQYF.

This clonotype was observed many times. CDR3: CASSLTVGVAGELFF. The CDR3 nucleotides read TGTGCCAGCAGCTTAACTGTGGGAGTGGCCGGGGAGCTGTTTTTT. The V and J genes are TRBV11-3 and TRBJ2-2; tentatively, D is TRBD2 (5 bases). Trimming pared 2 bases from V and 6 bases from J, leaving 13 bases between. Germline loops: CDR1 SGHNT, CDR2 YENEEA. The length of the CDR3 is 15 residues. The variable domain in full, with the rest retrieved from reference TRBV11-3 and TRBJ2-2, is EAGVVQSPRYKIIEKKQPVAFWCNPISGHNTLYWYLQNLGQGPELLIRYENEEAVDDSQLPKDRFSAERLKGVDSTLKIQPAELGDSAVYLCASSLTVGVAGELFFGEGSRLTVL.

This clonotype appeared a few times. The V and J genes are TRBV14 and TRBJ1-1; no reliable D call. CDR1 is SGHDN, CDR2 FVKESK, per germline. CDR3 length: 17 amino acids. The V and J ends lost 0 bases and 1 base respectively, with 15 bases between them. The CDR3 bases are TGTGCCAGCAGCCAAGATATGATCCGGGGAACGAACACTGAAGCTTTCTTT. Its translation is CASSQDMIRGTNTEAFF. Full variable domain (outside the CDR3, taken from reference TRBV14 and TRBJ1-1): EAGVTQFPSHSVIEKGQTVTLRCDPISGHDNLYWYRRVMGKEIKFLLHFVKESKQDESGMPNNRFLAERTGGTYSTLKVQPAELEDSGVYFCASSQDMIRGTNTEAFFGQGTRLTVV.

With regard to this clonotype: A single base separates this from a much larger clone, so it may be a read error. CDR3 residues: CASFLQGDTGELLF. The CDR3 coding sequence is TGTGCCAGCTTCCTCCAGGGCGACACCGGGGAGCTGCTTTTT. The genes are TRBV6-1 and TRBJ2-2; D is tentatively TRBD1 or TRBD2 (5 bases each). The CDR3 loop spans 14 amino acids. The V gene's germline CDR1 is MNHNS and CDR2 SASEGT.

This rearrangement joins TRBV19 to TRBJ2-7, with 7 bases that match TRBD1. Per germline, CDR1 LNHDA and CDR2 SQIVND (reference sequence). This CDR3 is built from 15 residues. V gave up 5 bases and J gave up 8 bases; unmatched junction bases: 15. CDR3 coding DNA: TGTGCCAGTAGTGCATCCGGGACAGAAACTACGAAGCAGTACTTC. Amino acid sequence: CASSASGTETTKQYF.

This clonotype was observed a handful of times. The chain links TRBV19 to TRBJ1-2; D uncertain. V was pared by 8 bases and J by 1 base, with 17 bases between. This CDR3 comprises 15 residues. Germline V CDR1 and CDR2: LNHDA, SQIVND (reference sequence). The CDR3 nucleotides are TGTGCCAGTTACCCCCGTCGAGGGAATAACTATGGCTACACCTTC. Translated: CASYPRRGNNYGYTF.

This clonotype was seen only a few times. DNA for the CDR3: TGTGCCTGGCTAGCGGGAGGAGGTAATGAGCAGTTCTTC. It yields the protein CAWLAGGGNEQFF. The chain recombines TRBV30 with TRBJ2-1; 11 positions match TRBD2. CDR3 length equals 13 residues. Looked up from germline, CDR1 is GTSNPN and CDR2 is SVGIG (reference sequence). Trimming cost V 5 bases and J 7 bases; bases outside gene matches: 4.

The chain uses TRBV3-1 and TRBJ2-5, with D possibly being TRBD2 (5 bases). Germline lookup yields CDR1 LGHDT and CDR2 YNNKEL (reference sequence). CDR3 length: 15 residues. V shed 4 bases and J shed 0 bases, with 12 bases lying between them. As DNA, the CDR3 is TGTGCCAGCAGCCCCGGACTTCCTCACCAAGAGACCCAGTACTTC. Translating gives CASSPGLPHQETQYF.

This clonotype was counted at least ten times. The chain joins TRBV28 to TRBJ1-3; D is undetermined. Germline CDR1 reads MDHEN; CDR2 reads SYDVKM. V gave up 7 bases and J gave up 3 bases, with 16 bases separating them. CDR3 length: 15 amino acids. The CDR3: CASTPGAEGGNTIYF. The CDR3 nucleotides read TGTGCCAGCACCCCGGGAGCCGAAGGTGGAAACACCATATATTTT.

This clonotype was observed at least ten times. V gene TRBV28 combines with J gene TRBJ1-2; D gene uncertain. The CDR3 has 12 residues. Germline V gene data show CDR1 as MDHEN and CDR2 as SYDVKM. V lost 6 bases to trimming and J lost 13 bases, with 18 bases between them. The CDR3 nucleotides read TGTGCCAGCAGATCCGGACGGGGTGGGCCCACCTTC. It codes for CASRSGRGGPTF.

The chain recombines TRBV12-3 or TRBV12-4 with TRBJ2-3; 10 positions agree with TRBD2. This CDR3 contains 16 residues. Trimming at V came to 2 bases and at J to 3 bases, leaving 5 bases not matched to a gene. The CDR3 DNA sequence: TGTGCCAGCAGTTTACAACTAGCGGGGATTACAGATACGCAGTATTTT. Translating it yields CASSLQLAGITDTQYF.

The sample holds a few counts of this clonotype. This sequence joins TRBV7-8 and TRBJ2-6; a possible D gene is TRBD1 (6 bases). The CDR3 extends over 15 amino acids. V gave up 8 bases and J gave up 2 bases, with 13 bases separating them. CDR1 and CDR2 (germline): SGHVS, FQNEAQ. The CDR3 region is CASARGEPGANVLTF. CDR3 in DNA: TGTGCCAGCGCCAGGGGCGAGCCTGGGGCCAACGTCCTGACTTTC.

This clonotype was seen just once. A much more abundant neighbour one base away suggests this may be a read error. The chain joins TRBV6-5 to TRBJ1-1; 8 bases are shared with TRBD1. The ends lost 6 bases at V and 7 bases at J; junction bases unmatched: 13. Germline V gene lookup returns CDR1 MNHEY and CDR2 SVGAGI. This CDR3 has 15 amino acids. The CDR3 coding sequence is TGTGCCAGCAGATACAGGGGGTGGATGGACAGTGAAGCTTTCTTT. Translating gives CASRYRGWMDSEAFF.

The chain couples TRBV12-3 or TRBV12-4 to TRBJ2-3, with D hard to call. Trimming stripped 3 bases from V and 2 bases from J, with 3 bases between. The CDR3 contains 12 residues. The CDR3 DNA reads as TGTGCCAGCAGTTTGGTCACAGATACGCAGTATTTT. Its translation is CASSLVTDTQYF.

This clonotype was counted only a few times. The genes are TRBV7-9 and TRBJ2-7; D possibly corresponds to TRBD2 (5 bases). The V gene lost 1 base and the J gene lost 5 bases, with 12 bases spanning the gap. The CDR3 is made up of 14 amino acids. Germline V CDR1 and CDR2: SEHNR, FQNEAQ (reference sequence). The CDR3 DNA reads TGTGCCAGCAGCTTAGTCAGCGGCGACCACGAGCAGTACTTC. The encoded protein is CASSLVSGDHEQYF.